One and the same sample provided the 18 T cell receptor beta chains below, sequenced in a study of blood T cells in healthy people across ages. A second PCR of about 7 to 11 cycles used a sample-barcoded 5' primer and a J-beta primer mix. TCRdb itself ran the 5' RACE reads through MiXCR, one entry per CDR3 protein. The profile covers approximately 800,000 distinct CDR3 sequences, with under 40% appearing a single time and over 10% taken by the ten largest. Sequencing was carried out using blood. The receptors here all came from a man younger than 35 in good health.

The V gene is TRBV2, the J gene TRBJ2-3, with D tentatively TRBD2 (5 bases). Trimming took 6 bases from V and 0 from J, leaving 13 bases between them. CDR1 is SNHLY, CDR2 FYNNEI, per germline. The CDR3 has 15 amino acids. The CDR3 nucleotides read TGTGCCAGCAGGGTCGAGCGGACCAGCACAGATACGCAGTATTTT. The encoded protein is CASRVERTSTDTQYF. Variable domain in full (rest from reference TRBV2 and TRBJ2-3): EPEVTQTPSHQVTQMGQEVILRCVPISNHLYFYWYRQILGQKVEFLVSFYNNEISEKSEIFDDQFSVERPDGSNFTLKIRSTKLEDSAMYFCASRVERTSTDTQYFGPGTRLTVL.

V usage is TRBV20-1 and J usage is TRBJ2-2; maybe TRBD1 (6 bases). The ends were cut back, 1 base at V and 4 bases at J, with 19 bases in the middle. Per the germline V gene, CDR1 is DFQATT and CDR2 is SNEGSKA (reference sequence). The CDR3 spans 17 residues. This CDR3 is CSARVPGGNPSTGELFF. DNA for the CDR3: TGCAGTGCTAGAGTCCCTGGGGGCAATCCTAGCACCGGGGAGCTGTTTTTT.

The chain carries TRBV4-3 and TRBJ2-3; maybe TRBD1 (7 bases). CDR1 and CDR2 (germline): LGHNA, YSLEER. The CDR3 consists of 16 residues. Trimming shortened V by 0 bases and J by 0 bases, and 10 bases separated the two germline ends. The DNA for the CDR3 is TGCGCCAGCAGCCAAGATCAGGGGGGAAGCACAGATACGCAGTATTTT. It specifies CASSQDQGGSTDTQYF.

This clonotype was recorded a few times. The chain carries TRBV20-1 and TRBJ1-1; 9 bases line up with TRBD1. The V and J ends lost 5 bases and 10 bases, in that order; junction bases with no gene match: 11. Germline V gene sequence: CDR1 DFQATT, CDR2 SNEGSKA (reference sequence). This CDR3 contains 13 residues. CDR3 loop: CSAETGGTAVAFF. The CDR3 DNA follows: TGCAGTGCTGAGACAGGGGGTACCGCCGTAGCTTTCTTT.

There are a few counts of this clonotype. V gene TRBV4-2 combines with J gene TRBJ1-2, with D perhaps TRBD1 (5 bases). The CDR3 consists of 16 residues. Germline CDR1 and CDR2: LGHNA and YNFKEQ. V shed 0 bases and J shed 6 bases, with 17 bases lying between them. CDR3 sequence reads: CASSQDLGLRGDGYTF. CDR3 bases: TGTGCCAGCAGCCAAGATTTGGGACTAAGGGGCGATGGCTACACCTTC.

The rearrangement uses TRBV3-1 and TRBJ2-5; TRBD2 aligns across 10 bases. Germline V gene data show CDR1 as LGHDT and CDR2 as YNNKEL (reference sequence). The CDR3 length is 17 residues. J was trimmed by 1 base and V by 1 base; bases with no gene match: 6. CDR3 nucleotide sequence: TGTGCCAGCAGCCAAGGCGCGACTAGCGGGCCCCAAGAGACCCAGTACTTC. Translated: CASSQGATSGPQETQYF.

The DNA of the CDR3 is TGCAGCGACCCTCTGGGACAGGGGGCGATCGTGAACACTGAAGCTTTCTTT. It encodes CSDPLGQGAIVNTEAFF. This chain connects TRBV29-1 to TRBJ1-1; TRBD1 aligns across 12 bases. CDR1 SQVTM and CDR2 ANQGSEA come from the germline V gene. This CDR3 contains 17 residues. J lost 0 bases, V lost 7 bases, and 12 bases had no gene match. Complete variable domain (other parts from reference TRBV29-1 and TRBJ1-1): SAVISQKPSRDICQRGTSLTIQCQVDSQVTMMFWYRQQPGQSLTLIATANQGSEATYESGFVIDKFPISRPNLTFSTLTVSNMSPEDSSIYLCSDPLGQGAIVNTEAFFGQGTRLTVV.

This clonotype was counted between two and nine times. Written as DNA, the CDR3 is TGTGCCAGCGGCCTTGGGGGTGGGCAGTTCTTC. Protein sequence: CASGLGGGQFF. The chain recombines TRBV7-2 with TRBJ2-1; D could derive from TRBD1 or TRBD2 (5 bases each). Germline CDR1 is SGHTA and CDR2 is FQGNSA. The CDR3 contains 11 residues. V lost 8 bases to trimming and J lost 12 bases, with 14 bases between them. The full variable domain, completed using reference TRBV7-2 and TRBJ2-1, is GAGVSQSPSNKVTEKGKDVELRCDPISGHTALYWYRQSLGQGLEFLIYFQGNSAPDKSGLPSDRFSAERTGGSVSTLTIQRTQQEDSAVYLCASGLGGGQFFGPGTRLTVL.

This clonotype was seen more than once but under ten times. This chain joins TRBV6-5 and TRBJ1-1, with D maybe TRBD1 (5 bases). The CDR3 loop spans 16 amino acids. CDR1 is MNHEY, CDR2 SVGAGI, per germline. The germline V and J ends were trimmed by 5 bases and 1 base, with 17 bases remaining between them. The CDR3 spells CASSRPSAGGNTEAFF. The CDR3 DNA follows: TGTGCCAGCAGTCGTCCTAGCGCCGGGGGGAACACTGAAGCTTTCTTT.

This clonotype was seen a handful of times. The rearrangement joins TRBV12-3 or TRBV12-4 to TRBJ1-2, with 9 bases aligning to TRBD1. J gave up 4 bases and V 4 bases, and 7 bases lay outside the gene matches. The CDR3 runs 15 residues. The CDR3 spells CASSYNRGRFYGYTF. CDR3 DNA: TGTGCCAGCAGTTACAACAGGGGGCGCTTCTATGGCTACACCTTC.

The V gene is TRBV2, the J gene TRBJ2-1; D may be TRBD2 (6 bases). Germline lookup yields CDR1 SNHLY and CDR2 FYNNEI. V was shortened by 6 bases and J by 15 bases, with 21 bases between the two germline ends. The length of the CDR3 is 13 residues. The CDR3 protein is CASRRDSQGRGFF. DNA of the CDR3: TGTGCCAGCAGACGGGACTCCCAAGGAAGGGGGTTCTTC. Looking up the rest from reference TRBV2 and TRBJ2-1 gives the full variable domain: EPEVTQTPSHQVTQMGQEVILRCVPISNHLYFYWYRQILGQKVEFLVSFYNNEISEKSEIFDDQFSVERPDGSNFTLKIRSTKLEDSAMYFCASRRDSQGRGFFGPGTRLTVL.

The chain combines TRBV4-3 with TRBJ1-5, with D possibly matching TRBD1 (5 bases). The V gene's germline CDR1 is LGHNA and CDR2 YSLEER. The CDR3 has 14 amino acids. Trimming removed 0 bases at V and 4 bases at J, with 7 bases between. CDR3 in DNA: TGCGCCAGCAGCCAAGATTGGGGGAATCAGCCCCAGCATTTT. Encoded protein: CASSQDWGNQPQHF.

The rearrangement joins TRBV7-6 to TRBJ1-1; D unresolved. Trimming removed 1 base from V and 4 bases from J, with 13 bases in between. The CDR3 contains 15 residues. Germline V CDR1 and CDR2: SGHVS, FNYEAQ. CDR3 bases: TGTGCCAGCAGCTTAGAAGAGTCCGGCGGCACTGAAGCTTTCTTT. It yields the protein CASSLEESGGTEAFF.

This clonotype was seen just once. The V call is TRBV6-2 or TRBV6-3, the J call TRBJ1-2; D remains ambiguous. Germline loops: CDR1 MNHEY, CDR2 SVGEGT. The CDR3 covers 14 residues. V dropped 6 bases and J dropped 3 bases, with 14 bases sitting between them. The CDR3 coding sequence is TGTGCCAGCAGACCAGTCGGGGTGGACTATGGCTACACCTTC. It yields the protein CASRPVGVDYGYTF.

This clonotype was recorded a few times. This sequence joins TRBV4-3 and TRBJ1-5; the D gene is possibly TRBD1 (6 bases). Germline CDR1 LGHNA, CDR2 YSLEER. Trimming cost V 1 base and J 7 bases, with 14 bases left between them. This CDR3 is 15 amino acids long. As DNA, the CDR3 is TGCGCCAGCAGCCAAGTACCAGGGGTGGGACAGCCCCAGCATTTT. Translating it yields CASSQVPGVGQPQHF.

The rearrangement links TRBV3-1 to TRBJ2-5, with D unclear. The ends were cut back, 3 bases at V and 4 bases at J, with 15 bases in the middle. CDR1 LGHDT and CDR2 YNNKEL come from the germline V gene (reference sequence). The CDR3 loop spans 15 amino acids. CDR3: CASSHFPDLGETQYF. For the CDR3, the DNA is TGTGCCAGCAGCCACTTCCCTGACCTCGGAGAGACCCAGTACTTC.

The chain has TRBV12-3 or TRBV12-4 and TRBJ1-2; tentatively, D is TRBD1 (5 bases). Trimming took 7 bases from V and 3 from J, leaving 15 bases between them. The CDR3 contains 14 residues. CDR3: CASNDAGRDYGYTF. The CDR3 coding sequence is TGTGCCAGCAATGATGCGGGCAGGGACTATGGCTACACCTTC.

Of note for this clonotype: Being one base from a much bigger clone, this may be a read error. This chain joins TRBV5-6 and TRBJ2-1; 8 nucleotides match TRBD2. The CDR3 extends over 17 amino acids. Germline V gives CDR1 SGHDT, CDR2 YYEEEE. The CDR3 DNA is TGTGTCAGCAGCTCCACCTATAGCGGGGTGACCTACAATGAGCAGTTCTTC. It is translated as CVSSSTYSGVTYNEQFF.